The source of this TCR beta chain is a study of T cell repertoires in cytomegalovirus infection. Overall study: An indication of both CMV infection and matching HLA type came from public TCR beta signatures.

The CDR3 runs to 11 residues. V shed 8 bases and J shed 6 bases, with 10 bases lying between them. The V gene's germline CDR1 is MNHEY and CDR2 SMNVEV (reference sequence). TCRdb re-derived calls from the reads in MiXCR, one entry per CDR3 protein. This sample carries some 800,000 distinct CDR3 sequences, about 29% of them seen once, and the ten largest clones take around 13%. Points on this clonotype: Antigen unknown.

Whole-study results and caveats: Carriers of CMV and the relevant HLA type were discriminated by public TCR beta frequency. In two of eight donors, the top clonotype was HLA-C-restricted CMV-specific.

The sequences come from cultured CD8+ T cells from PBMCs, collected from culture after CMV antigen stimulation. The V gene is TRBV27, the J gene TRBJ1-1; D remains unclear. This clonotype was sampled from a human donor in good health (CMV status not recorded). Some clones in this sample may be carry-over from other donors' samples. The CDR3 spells CASLTSAEAFF. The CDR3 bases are TGTGCCAGCCTAACCAGCGCTGAAGCTTTCTTT.